Listed below are T cell receptor beta chains from one sample, sequenced in a study of blood T cell repertoires in COVID-19. This table comes from immunoSEQ multiplex PCR, and its TCRdb copy is limited to in-frame clones, with some not included. The table records 250,000 or so clones, just under 90% of them present only once. The sample comprised PBMCs or T cells enriched from blood (not recorded which). The receptors stem from a woman aged 25 to 39 with acute COVID-19. Both conserved end residues are part of each CDR3. D genes are given only for firm matches.

CDR3aa: CASITIRDRGQPQHF; CDR3nt: TGTGCCAGCATTACCATCCGGGACAGGGGACAGCCCCAGCATTTT; d_gene: TRBD1; j_gene: TRBJ1-5; v_gene: TRBV28
CDR3aa: CASSSPGRDRSSTDTQYF; CDR3nt: TGTGCCAGCAGCAGCCCCGGGCGGGACAGATCTAGCACAGATACGCAGTATTTT; d_gene: NA; j_gene: TRBJ2-3; v_gene: TRBV28
CDR3aa: CASSPLAGAGELFF; CDR3nt: TGTGCCAGTAGTCCGCTAGCGGGAGCCGGGGAGCTGTTTTTT; d_gene: TRBD2; j_gene: TRBJ2-2; v_gene: TRBV19
CDR3aa: CASSLDGSAGYEQYF; CDR3nt: TGTGCCAGCAGCTTAGATGGGTCGGCGGGGTACGAGCAGTACTTC; d_gene: NA; j_gene: TRBJ2-7; v_gene: TRBV11-2
CDR3aa: CASSLGTTGEQFF; CDR3nt: TGTGCCAGCAGCCTCGGGACTACGGGTGAGCAGTTCTTC; d_gene: TRBD2; j_gene: TRBJ2-1; v_gene: TRBV11-2
CDR3aa: CASTSSGLRRPIIGYTF; CDR3nt: TGTGCCAGTACATCCTCCGGGTTACGCCGGCCAATTATCGGCTACACCTTC; d_gene: NA; j_gene: TRBJ1-2; v_gene: TRBV19
CDR3aa: CASSSQEFNQPQHF; CDR3nt: TGTGCCAGCAGTTCTCAGGAATTCAATCAGCCCCAGCATTTT; d_gene: NA; j_gene: TRBJ1-5; v_gene: TRBV27
CDR3aa: CASSQEGQGLENIQYF; CDR3nt: TGTGCCAGCAGCCAAGAAGGACAGGGGCTTGAAAACATTCAGTACTTC; d_gene: TRBD1; j_gene: TRBJ2-4; v_gene: TRBV3-1/TRBV3-2
CDR3aa: CAAPGGTSGFTDTQYF; CDR3nt: TGTGCCGCCCCAGGAGGGACTAGCGGGTTCACAGATACGCAGTATTTT; d_gene: TRBD2; j_gene: TRBJ2-3; v_gene: TRBV5-3
CDR3aa: CASSETIYNEQFF; CDR3nt: TGTGCCAGCAGTGAGACAATATACAATGAGCAGTTCTTC; d_gene: NA; j_gene: TRBJ2-1; v_gene: TRBV6-4
CDR3aa: CASSQAHRDRGRDDEKLFF; CDR3nt: TGCGCCAGCAGCCAAGCCCATAGGGACAGGGGGCGAGATGATGAAAAACTGTTTTTT; d_gene: TRBD1; j_gene: TRBJ1-4; v_gene: TRBV4-1